The rows below give T cell receptor beta chains drawn from one sample of a study of blood T cells in healthy people across ages. TCRdb analysed the 5' RACE reads with MiXCR anew, one entry per CDR3 protein. The top ten hold approximately 15% of the sample, which has 630,000 or so distinct CDR3 sequences, 32% seen once. Sequenced material: blood. Receptor source: a woman at least 80 years old in good health. CDR3s include the opening cysteine and the closing phenylalanine or tryptophan. The D gene is left open where the match is weak. Clone size is shown for a subset of rows, as once, few, many or a class of expanded clone.

cdr3_nt	cdr3_aa	d_call	j_call	v_call	clone_size
TGTGCCAGCAGCCTGACGGGGATATACAATGAGCAGTTCTTC	CASSLTGIYNEQFF	NA	TRBJ2-1	TRBV2	many
TGCGCCAGCAGCCAAGATGGGGGTAGCGGGGGAGAGATCCAGTACTTC	CASSQDGGSGGEIQYF	TRBD2	TRBJ2-5	TRBV4-1	NA
TGTGCCAGCAGCTTACTAGCGGGGATGGGCAATGAGCAGTTCTTC	CASSLLAGMGNEQFF	TRBD2	TRBJ2-1	TRBV7-3	many
TGCAGCTTTACAGGGGGCGGATTGGGAGATACGCAGTATTTT	CSFTGGGLGDTQYF	TRBD1	TRBJ2-3	TRBV29-1	many
TGCAGTGCTAGAGCTAGCGGGGGGCTCGTTGAAAGCACAGATACGCAGTATTTT	CSARASGGLVESTDTQYF	TRBD2	TRBJ2-3	TRBV20-1	NA
TGCAGTGCTAGAGGTTGGCTAGCGGGGTCGGAGACCCAGTACTTC	CSARGWLAGSETQYF	TRBD2	TRBJ2-5	TRBV20-1	many
TGTGCCAGCAGCCGCAGCCGGGGGACAGGGTACAACTCACCCCTCCACTTT	CASSRSRGTGYNSPLHF	TRBD1	TRBJ1-6	TRBV3-1	NA
TGTGCCAGCAGGACTTCGAAAAACATTCAGTACTTC	CASRTSKNIQYF	NA	TRBJ2-4	TRBV2	NA
TGTGCCAGCGGGACGGGACAGGGGACCAGGAATGAGCAGTTCTTC	CASGTGQGTRNEQFF	TRBD1	TRBJ2-1	TRBV6-1	many
TGTGCCAGCAGCACACAGCGGGGGGCAGGGGAGCAGTACTTC	CASSTQRGAGEQYF	TRBD2	TRBJ2-7	TRBV7-2	many
TGTGCCAGCAGCTATAAAACCCCACCGGGACGGATATACAATGAGCAGTACTTC	CASSYKTPPGRIYNEQYF	NA	TRBJ2-7	TRBV5-6	few
TGTGCCAGCAGGCGGGACCGTGAGATAAAGAACACTGAAGCTTTCTTT	CASRRDREIKNTEAFF	NA	TRBJ1-1	TRBV6-2/TRBV6-3	few
TGCAGCGTCGCTCGGGGCCTGAACACTGAAGCTTTCTTT	CSVARGLNTEAFF	NA	TRBJ1-1	TRBV29-1	NA
TGCAGTGCTAGAGACACCCGCTCCTACAATGAGCAGTTCTTC	CSARDTRSYNEQFF	NA	TRBJ2-1	TRBV20-1	NA
TGCAGTGTGGGCCGGGTAGGTCGCTACGAGCAGTACTTC	CSVGRVGRYEQYF	NA	TRBJ2-7	TRBV20-1	NA
TGCAGTGCTAGACCGTCCAATCAGCCCCAGCATTTT	CSARPSNQPQHF	NA	TRBJ1-5	TRBV20-1	many
TGCGCCAGCAGCTTGGTGTTTGCTAGCGGGGGGACAGTCCATACGCAGTATTTT	CASSLVFASGGTVHTQYF	TRBD2	TRBJ2-3	TRBV5-1	many
TGTGTCAGCAGCCAAGACGCACAGTTCTTCAACGAGCAGTACTTC	CVSSQDAQFFNEQYF	NA	TRBJ2-7	TRBV3-1	few
TGTGCCAGCACTGGACAGTTCGATGAGCAGTTCTTC	CASTGQFDEQFF	NA	TRBJ2-1	TRBV28	many
TGTGCCACTCAGACTAGCGGGGAAGTGACCCAGTACTTC	CATQTSGEVTQYF	TRBD2	TRBJ2-5	TRBV10-3	NA
TGCAGTGCTAGAGTTGAGGGTCGCGGTGGCTACACCTTC	CSARVEGRGGYTF	NA	TRBJ1-2	TRBV20-1	many
TGCGCCAGCAGCCAAGAACCGAGGGGGCGCGCCTACGAGCAGTACTTC	CASSQEPRGRAYEQYF	TRBD1	TRBJ2-7	TRBV4-3	NA
TGTGCCAGCAGTTACGGGTCAGGGACGGGCAAAGAGACCCAGTACTTC	CASSYGSGTGKETQYF	NA	TRBJ2-5	TRBV6-5	NA
TGCAGCGTGGAACAGGGATTGAACACTGAAGCTTTCTTT	CSVEQGLNTEAFF	NA	TRBJ1-1	TRBV29-1	many
TGTGCCAGCAGTCCCCCAGGGACGGCGGAGGGTGGCTGCACCTTC	CASSPPGTAEGGCTF	NA	TRBJ1-2	TRBV12-3/TRBV12-4	NA
TGTGCCAGCAGCCTTAGCCCAGGACAGGGCTTGGCAGATACGCAGTATTTT	CASSLSPGQGLADTQYF	TRBD1	TRBJ2-3	TRBV6-1	many
TGTGCCAGCAGTTTAGGTCGGCTAGCGGGGAACTACAATGAGCAGTTCTTC	CASSLGRLAGNYNEQFF	TRBD2	TRBJ2-1	TRBV12-3/TRBV12-4	many